The 5 T cell receptor beta chains below were found in one sample sequenced in a study of blood T cell repertoires in COVID-19. Assay used: immunoSEQ multiplex PCR; TCRdb lists only in-frame clones, some missing. The sample lists roughly 170,000 clones, about 84% occurring once. The sequencing sample was made of PBMCs or T cells enriched from blood (not recorded which). These TCRs come from a woman aged 40 to 49 with acute COVID-19.

The rearrangement links TRBV3-1 (or the pseudogene TRBV3-2) to TRBJ2-5; 9 bases match TRBD2. Germline V lookup: CDR1 LGHDT, CDR2 YNNKEL (reference sequence). V lost 6 bases, J lost 5 bases, and 4 bases stayed unmatched. This CDR3 comprises 13 residues. This CDR3 reads CASRREGPETQYF. In DNA, the CDR3 is TGTGCCAGCAGGCGGGAGGGCCCGGAGACCCAGTACTTC.

The gene calls are TRBV29-1 and TRBJ1-4, with 7 bases identical to TRBD1. The CDR3 sequence is 12 residues long. J was trimmed by 17 bases and V by 7 bases; bases with no gene match: 16. CDR1 is SQVTM and CDR2 is ANQGSEA in the germline V gene. CDR3 in amino acids: CSALDRLGLGFF. The CDR3 DNA sequence: TGCAGCGCCTTGGACAGGTTGGGCCTGGGATTTTTT. The full variable domain, rest sourced from reference TRBV29-1 and TRBJ1-4, is SAVISQKPSRDICQRGTSLTIQCQVDSQVTMMFWYRQQPGQSLTLIATANQGSEATYESGFVIDKFPISRPNLTFSTLTVSNMSPEDSSIYLCSALDRLGLGFFGSGTQLSVL.

This clone was seen a few times. The chain couples TRBV11-2 to TRBJ2-1; 7 nucleotides agree with TRBD2. V trimming: 0 bases; J trimming: 4 bases; junction bases outside the gene matches: 3. CDR1 is SGHAT, CDR2 FQNNGV, per germline. This CDR3 spans 15 amino acids. The CDR3 DNA is TGTGCCAGCAGCTTAGAACTAGCGTCGTACAATGAGCAGTTCTTC. Amino acids: CASSLELASYNEQFF.

This chain links TRBV7-3 with TRBJ2-1; D is possibly TRBD2 (5 bases). V shed 3 bases and J shed 9 bases, with 12 bases lying between them. Germline V gene sequence: CDR1 SGHTA, CDR2 FQGTGA. The CDR3 extends over 13 amino acids. This CDR3 reads CASSLIVRGEQFF. Here the CDR3 DNA reads TGTGCCAGCAGCTTGATAGTACGGGGTGAGCAGTTCTTC.

The genes are TRBV10-1 and TRBJ2-1; 9 bases agree with TRBD2. Germline CDR1 reads WNHNN; CDR2 reads SYGVQD (reference sequence). CDR3 size: 16 residues. J was trimmed by 5 bases and V by 5 bases; bases with no gene match: 10. CDR3 protein: CASSNSGLAEHNEQFF. The CDR3 nucleotides are TGCGCCAGCAGTAATTCGGGACTAGCAGAGCACAATGAGCAGTTCTTC.